A selection of T cell receptor beta chains follows, all from one sample in a study of blood T cell repertoires in COVID-19. The protocol was immunoSEQ multiplex PCR, while the TCRdb copy is restricted to in-frame clones and leaves out a portion. The sample consists of some 94,000 clones, about 87% of them appearing once. The specimen was peripheral blood. The receptors shown here come from a human donor in a cohort sampled during active COVID-19. CDR3s include the opening cysteine and the closing phenylalanine or tryptophan.

j_call: TRBJ1-2
cdr3_length: 15
v_call: TRBV5-5
cdr3_aa: CASSLGQGEDYGYTF

j_call: TRBJ2-2
cdr3_length: 14
v_call: TRBV9
cdr3_aa: CASSPGVGVGELFF

j_call: TRBJ2-7
cdr3_length: 15
v_call: TRBV11-2
cdr3_aa: CASSLVGTGNWEQYF

j_call: TRBJ1-2
cdr3_length: 15
v_call: TRBV7-6
cdr3_aa: CASSLGTGRSHGYTF

j_call: TRBJ2-7
cdr3_length: 14
v_call: TRBV27
cdr3_aa: CASKEAGGPKEQYF

j_call: TRBJ2-3
cdr3_length: 17
v_call: TRBV3-1/TRBV3-2
cdr3_aa: CASSQGWTDSITDTQYF

j_call: TRBJ1-1
cdr3_length: 12
v_call: TRBV28
cdr3_aa: CASSLEKTEAFF

j_call: TRBJ2-5
cdr3_length: 15
v_call: TRBV7-8
cdr3_aa: CASSLDGLIGETQYF

j_call: TRBJ2-3
cdr3_length: 15
v_call: TRBV9
cdr3_aa: CASSPGTSIRDTQYF

j_call: TRBJ1-1
cdr3_length: 13
v_call: TRBV12-3/TRBV12-4
cdr3_aa: CASSSTGGTEAFF

j_call: TRBJ2-2
cdr3_length: 15
v_call: TRBV7-9
cdr3_aa: CASSSLAGDTGELFF

j_call: TRBJ2-1
cdr3_length: 16
v_call: TRBV11-1
cdr3_aa: CASSLTRAGGPSDQFF

j_call: TRBJ2-3
cdr3_length: 15
v_call: TRBV27
cdr3_aa: CASSLAGAITDTQYF

j_call: TRBJ1-5
cdr3_length: 15
v_call: TRBV6-6
cdr3_aa: CASSYARDSNQPQHF

j_call: TRBJ2-3
cdr3_length: 14
v_call: TRBV28
cdr3_aa: CASSTGTGTHTQYF

j_call: TRBJ2-7
cdr3_length: 14
v_call: TRBV7-2
cdr3_aa: CASSPGGTSPGQYF

j_call: TRBJ1-2
cdr3_length: 13
v_call: TRBV2
cdr3_aa: CASSAGTDYGYTF

j_call: TRBJ2-1
cdr3_length: 14
v_call: TRBV6-5
cdr3_aa: CASATGGPQDEQFF

j_call: TRBJ2-1
cdr3_length: 17
v_call: TRBV9
cdr3_aa: CASSPGLAGTPYNEQFF

j_call: TRBJ2-2
cdr3_length: 15
v_call: TRBV9
cdr3_aa: CASSVEGLAPGELFF

j_call: TRBJ2-2
cdr3_length: 14
v_call: TRBV6-4
cdr3_aa: CASAAGGANGELFF

j_call: TRBJ2-3
cdr3_length: 16
v_call: TRBV11-2
cdr3_aa: CASSRQSQGSTDTQYF

j_call: TRBJ2-1
cdr3_length: 19
v_call: TRBV3-1/TRBV3-2
cdr3_aa: CASSPRTAESFSSYNEQFF

j_call: TRBJ2-1
cdr3_length: 19
v_call: TRBV7-2
cdr3_aa: CASSDPGGYFVSSYNEQFF

j_call: TRBJ1-1
cdr3_length: 14
v_call: TRBV19
cdr3_aa: CASTLGQGNTEAFF